The clone carrying this TCR beta chain came up a few times. As yet, its antigen is unknown. This sample stems from a study of HIV-infected children after antiretroviral therapy interruption. Study context: For the interruption arm, samples span week 0 through about 3 years after study end.

Unique molecular identifiers were included in an RNA-based 3' RACE TCR library. TCRdb processed the 3' RACE reads anew with MiXCR; each CDR3 protein has one entry. The sample yields more than 75,000 distinct CDR3 sequences, around 6.9% seen once. Study-level points and caveats: Some non-naive CD45RA+ T cells might be present among sorted naive cells.

Indicated treatment: PENTA 11 planned treatment interruption arm or continuous ART arm. The material was CD45RA+ CD4+ T cells from PBMCs, pooled from several time points, obtained from a donor given antiretroviral therapy, either interrupted or continuous. The subset here: naive CD4+ CD45RA+ CD45RO- T cells. This receptor was taken from a pool of human donors with HIV.

The chain's CDR3 is CASSAAQTRNEQFF. In DNA form, the CDR3 reads TGTGCCAGCAGTGCAGCGCAGACGAGGAATGAGCAGTTCTTC. The chain has TRBV2 and TRBJ2-1, with D uncertain. The CDR3 consists of 14 residues. V was clipped by 4 bases and J by 7 bases, with 14 bases between them. Germline CDR1 is SNHLY and CDR2 is FYNNEI.